This T cell receptor beta chain was found in a study of cytomegalovirus exposure and HLA in healthy donors. Germline CDR1 and CDR2: KGHSH and LQKENI. The length of the CDR3 is 14 residues. The V segment lost 2 bases and the J segment 6 bases; nucleotides outside the gene matches: 2. 13 Jbeta primers and 60 Vbeta primers were used for the PCR. Assay used: immunoSEQ multiplex PCR; TCRdb lists only in-frame clones, some missing. The sample carries around 140,000 clones, 87% recorded once. This clonotype was sampled from a woman in her twenties or thirties in good health and CMV-seronegative. V and J are TRBV18 and TRBJ1-5, with 9 bases identical to TRBD1. Material: PBMCs. The CDR3 DNA is TGTGCCAGCTCACCAGGGACAGGGCCTCAGCCCCAGCATTTT. As protein: CASSPGTGPQPQHF.